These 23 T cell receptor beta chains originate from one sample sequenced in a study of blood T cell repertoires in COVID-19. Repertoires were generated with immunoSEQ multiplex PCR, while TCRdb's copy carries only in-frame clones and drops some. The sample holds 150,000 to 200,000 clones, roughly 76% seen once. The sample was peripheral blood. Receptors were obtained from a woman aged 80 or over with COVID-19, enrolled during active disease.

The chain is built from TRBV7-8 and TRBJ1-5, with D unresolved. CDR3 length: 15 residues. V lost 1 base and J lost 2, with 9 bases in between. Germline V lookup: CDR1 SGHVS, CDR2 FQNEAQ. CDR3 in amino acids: CASSLVALGNQPQHF. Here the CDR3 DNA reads TGTGCCAGCAGCTTAGTGGCCCTGGGCAATCAGCCCCAGCATTTT.

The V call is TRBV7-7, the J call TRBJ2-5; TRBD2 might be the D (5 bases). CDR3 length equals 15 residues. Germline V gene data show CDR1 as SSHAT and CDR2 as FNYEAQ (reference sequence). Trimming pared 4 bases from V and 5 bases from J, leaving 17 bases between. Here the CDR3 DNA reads TGTGCCAGCAGCTCGTCCCTCGGGGAGAGGGAGACCCAGTACTTC. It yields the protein CASSSSLGERETQYF.

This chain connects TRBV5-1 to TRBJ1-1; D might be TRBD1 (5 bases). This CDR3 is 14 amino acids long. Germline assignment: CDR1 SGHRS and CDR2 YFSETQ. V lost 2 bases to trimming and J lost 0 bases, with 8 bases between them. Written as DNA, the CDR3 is TGCGCCAGCAGCTTACACAGGATGAACACTGAAGCTTTCTTT. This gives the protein CASSLHRMNTEAFF. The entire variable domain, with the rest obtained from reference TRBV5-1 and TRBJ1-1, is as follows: KAGVTQTPRYLIKTRGQQVTLSCSPISGHRSVSWYQQTPGQGLQFLFEYFSETQRNKGNFPGRFSGRQFSNSRSEMNVSTLELGDSALYLCASSLHRMNTEAFFGQGTRLTVV.

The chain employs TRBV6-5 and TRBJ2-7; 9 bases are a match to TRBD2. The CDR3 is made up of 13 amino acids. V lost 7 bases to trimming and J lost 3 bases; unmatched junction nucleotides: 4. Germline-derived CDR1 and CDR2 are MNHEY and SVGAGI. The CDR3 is CASTAREGYEQYF. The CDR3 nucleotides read TGTGCCAGCACCGCGCGGGAGGGCTACGAGCAGTACTTC.

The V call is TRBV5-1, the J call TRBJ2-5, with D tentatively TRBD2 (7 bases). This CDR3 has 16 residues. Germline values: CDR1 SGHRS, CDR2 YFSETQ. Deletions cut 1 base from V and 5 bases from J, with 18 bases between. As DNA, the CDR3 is TGCGCCAGCAGCTTGTGGCAAGGGGGGGTTTTGGAGACCCAGTACTTC. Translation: CASSLWQGGVLETQYF.

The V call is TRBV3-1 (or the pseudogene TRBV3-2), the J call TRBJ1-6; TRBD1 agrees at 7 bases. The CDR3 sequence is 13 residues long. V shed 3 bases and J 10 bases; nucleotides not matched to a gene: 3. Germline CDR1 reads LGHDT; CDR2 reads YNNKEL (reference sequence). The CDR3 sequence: CASSHRGSSPLHF. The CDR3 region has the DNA TGTGCCAGCAGCCACAGGGGGAGCTCACCCCTCCACTTT.

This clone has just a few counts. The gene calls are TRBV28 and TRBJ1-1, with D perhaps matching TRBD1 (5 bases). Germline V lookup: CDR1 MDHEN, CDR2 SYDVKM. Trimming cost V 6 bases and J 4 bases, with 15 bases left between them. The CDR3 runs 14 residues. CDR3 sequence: CASRVQGIGTEAFF. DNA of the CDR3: TGTGCCAGCAGGGTCCAGGGCATTGGCACTGAAGCTTTCTTT.

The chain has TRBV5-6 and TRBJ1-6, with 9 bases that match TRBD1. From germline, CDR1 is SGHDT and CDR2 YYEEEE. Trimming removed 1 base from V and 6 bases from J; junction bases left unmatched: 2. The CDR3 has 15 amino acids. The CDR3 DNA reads TGTGCCAGCAGCTTGACAGGGGGCATTAATTCACCCCTCCACTTT. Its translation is CASSLTGGINSPLHF.

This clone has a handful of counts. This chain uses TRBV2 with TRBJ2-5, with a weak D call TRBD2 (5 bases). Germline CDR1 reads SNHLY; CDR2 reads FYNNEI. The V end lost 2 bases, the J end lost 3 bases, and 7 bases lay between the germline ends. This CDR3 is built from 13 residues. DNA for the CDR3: TGTGCCAGCAGTGAAATGCGGGAAGAGACCCAGTACTTC. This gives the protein CASSEMREETQYF.

CDR3 DNA sequence: TGTGCCAGCTCACCACTCACAGGGAACTACGAGCAGTACTTC. Translation: CASSPLTGNYEQYF. The V gene is TRBV18, the J gene TRBJ2-7; tentative D call: TRBD1 (6 bases). V lost 1 base and J lost 3, with 10 bases in between. The CDR3 length is 14 residues. The germline gives CDR1 KGHSH, CDR2 LQKENI.

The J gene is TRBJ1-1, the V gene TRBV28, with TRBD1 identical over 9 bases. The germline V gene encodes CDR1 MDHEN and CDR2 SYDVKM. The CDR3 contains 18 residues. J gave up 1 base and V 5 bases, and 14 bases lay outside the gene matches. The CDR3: CASSGIKTGGSWNTEAFF. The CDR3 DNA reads TGTGCCAGCAGTGGGATTAAAACAGGGGGCTCCTGGAACACTGAAGCTTTCTTT.

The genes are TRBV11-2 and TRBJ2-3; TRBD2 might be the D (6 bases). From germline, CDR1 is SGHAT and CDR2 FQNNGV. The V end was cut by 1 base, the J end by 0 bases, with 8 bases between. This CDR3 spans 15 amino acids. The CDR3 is CASSLAAGSTDTQYF. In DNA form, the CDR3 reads TGTGCCAGCAGCTTAGCGGCGGGGAGCACAGATACGCAGTATTTT.

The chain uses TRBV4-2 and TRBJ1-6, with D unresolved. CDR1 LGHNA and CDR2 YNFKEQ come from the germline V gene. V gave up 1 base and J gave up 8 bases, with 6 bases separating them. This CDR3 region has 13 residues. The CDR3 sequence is CASSQGSYSPLHF. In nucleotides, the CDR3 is TGTGCCAGCAGCCAAGGGAGCTATTCACCCCTCCACTTT.

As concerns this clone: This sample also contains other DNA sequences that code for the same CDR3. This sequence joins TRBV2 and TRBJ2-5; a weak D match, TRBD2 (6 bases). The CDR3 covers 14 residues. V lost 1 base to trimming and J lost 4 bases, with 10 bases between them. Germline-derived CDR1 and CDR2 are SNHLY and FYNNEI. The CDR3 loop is CASSEGRGGETQYF. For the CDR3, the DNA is TGTGCCAGCAGTGAAGGACGGGGAGGAGAGACCCAGTACTTC.

The CDR3 DNA reads as TGTGCCAGCAGCCCCCAGCGCAATGAGCAGTTCTTC. The encoded protein is CASSPQRNEQFF. The chain is built from TRBV7-8 and TRBJ2-1, with D unresolved. The CDR3 is made up of 12 amino acids. The V end was cut by 5 bases, the J end by 6 bases, with 8 bases between. Per germline, CDR1 SGHVS and CDR2 FQNEAQ. Full variable domain (remainder filled in from reference TRBV7-8 and TRBJ2-1): GAGVSQSPRYKVAKRGQDVALRCDPISGHVSLFWYQQALGQGPEFLTYFQNEAQLDKSGLPSDRFFAERPEGSVSTLKIQRTQQEDSAVYLCASSPQRNEQFFGPGTRLTVL.

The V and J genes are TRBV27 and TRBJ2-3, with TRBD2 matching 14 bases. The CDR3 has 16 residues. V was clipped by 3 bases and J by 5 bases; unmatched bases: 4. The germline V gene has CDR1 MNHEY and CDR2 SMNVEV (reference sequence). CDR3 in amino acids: CASSLTSGGARDTQYF. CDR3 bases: TGTGCCAGCAGTTTGACTAGCGGGGGGGCCAGAGATACGCAGTATTTT.

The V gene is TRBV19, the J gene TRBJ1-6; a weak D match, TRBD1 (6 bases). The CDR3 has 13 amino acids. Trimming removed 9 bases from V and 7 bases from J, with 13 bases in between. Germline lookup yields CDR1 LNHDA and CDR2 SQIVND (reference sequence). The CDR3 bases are TGTGCCAGCGGGTGGACAGAGAATTCACCCCTCCACTTT. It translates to CASGWTENSPLHF.

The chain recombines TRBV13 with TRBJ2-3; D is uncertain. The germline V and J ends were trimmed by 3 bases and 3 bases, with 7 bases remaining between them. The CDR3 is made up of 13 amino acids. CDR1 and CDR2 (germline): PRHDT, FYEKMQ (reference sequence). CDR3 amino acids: CASSFGETDTQYF. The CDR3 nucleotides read TGTGCCAGCAGCTTCGGAGAAACAGATACGCAGTATTTT.

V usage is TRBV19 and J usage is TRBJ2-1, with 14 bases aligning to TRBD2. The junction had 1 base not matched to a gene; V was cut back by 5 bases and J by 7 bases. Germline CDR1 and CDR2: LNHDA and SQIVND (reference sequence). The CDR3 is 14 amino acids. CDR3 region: CASSGLAGGNEQFF. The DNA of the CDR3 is TGTGCCAGTAGTGGACTAGCGGGGGGTAATGAGCAGTTCTTC.

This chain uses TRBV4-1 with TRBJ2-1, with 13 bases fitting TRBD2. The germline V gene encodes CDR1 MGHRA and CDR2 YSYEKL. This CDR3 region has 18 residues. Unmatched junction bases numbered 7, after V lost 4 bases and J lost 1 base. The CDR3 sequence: CASSRGLAGVLSYNEQFF. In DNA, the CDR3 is TGCGCCAGCAGCCGAGGACTAGCGGGGGTATTATCCTACAATGAGCAGTTCTTC.

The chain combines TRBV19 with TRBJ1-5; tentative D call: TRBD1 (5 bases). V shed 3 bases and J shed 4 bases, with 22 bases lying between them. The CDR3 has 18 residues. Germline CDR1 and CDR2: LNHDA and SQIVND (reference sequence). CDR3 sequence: CASSIYYTGSIVNQPQHF. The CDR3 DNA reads TGTGCCAGTAGTATTTATTATACAGGATCGATAGTGAATCAGCCCCAGCATTTT. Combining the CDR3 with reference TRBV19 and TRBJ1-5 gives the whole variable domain DGGITQSPKYLFRKEGQNVTLSCEQNLNHDAMYWYRQDPGQGLRLIYYSQIVNDFQKGDIAEGYSVSREKKESFPLTVTSAQKNPTAFYLCASSIYYTGSIVNQPQHFGDGTRLSIL.

CDR3 region: CASRAGSPLHF. The DNA for the CDR3 is TGTGCCAGCAGGGCGGGGTCACCCCTCCACTTT. V is TRBV2 and J is TRBJ1-6; no definite D call. The V end lost 6 bases, the J end lost 10 bases, and 7 bases lay between the germline ends. This CDR3 is 11 amino acids long. Germline V gene lookup returns CDR1 SNHLY and CDR2 FYNNEI.

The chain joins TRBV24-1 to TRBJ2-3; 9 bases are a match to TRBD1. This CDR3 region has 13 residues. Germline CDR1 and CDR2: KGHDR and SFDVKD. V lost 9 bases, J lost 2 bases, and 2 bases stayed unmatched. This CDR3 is CATRDRATDTQYF. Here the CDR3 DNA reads TGTGCCACCCGGGACAGGGCCACAGATACGCAGTATTTT.